This T cell receptor beta chain was identified during a study of beta chain features in type 1 diabetes. Study-level results: In type 1 diabetes patients, VDJ junctions had fewer insertions; deletions at these junctions were more frequent.

This CDR3 spans 11 amino acids. Looked up from germline, CDR1 is SQVTM and CDR2 is ANQGSEA. Deletions cut 4 bases from V and 5 bases from J, with 8 bases between. Based on CD45RO/CCR7/CD25/CD127/CD95/CD27, CD4+ regulatory, stem cell-like memory, naive and central memory cells were sorted. All of the sorted populations showed purity greater than 95%. This clone turned up a few times. Its antigen is unknown. The sample contains more than one DNA sequence encoding this CDR3. The study reverse transcribed the entire isolated RNA, so it sequenced expressed TCRB transcripts. Naive, central memory and regulatory T cell samples averaged about 4 million immunoSEQ reads each. The method was immunoSEQ multiplex PCR; TCRdb's version includes in-frame clones alone and lacks a portion of them. The table includes a few hundred thousand clones, 25% to 35% detected once.

Sequencing was performed on naive CD4+ T cells from blood. This sequence joins TRBV29-1 and TRBJ2-5; D possibly uses TRBD1 or TRBD2 (5 bases each). This TCR was recovered from a man between 18 and 35 years old in good health. The CDR3 region has the DNA TGCAGCGTTGGGGGGTCCGAGACCCAGTACTTC. It translates to CSVGGSETQYF.